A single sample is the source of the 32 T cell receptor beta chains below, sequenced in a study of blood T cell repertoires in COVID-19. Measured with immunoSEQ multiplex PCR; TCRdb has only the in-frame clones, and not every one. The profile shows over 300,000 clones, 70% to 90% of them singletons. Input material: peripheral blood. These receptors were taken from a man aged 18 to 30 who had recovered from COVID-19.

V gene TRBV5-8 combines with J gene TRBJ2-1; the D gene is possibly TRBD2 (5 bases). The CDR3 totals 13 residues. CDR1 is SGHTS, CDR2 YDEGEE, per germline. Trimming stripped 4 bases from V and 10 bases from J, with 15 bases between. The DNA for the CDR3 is TGTGCCAGCAGCCCCCAACTAGGCTCAGAGCAGTTCTTC. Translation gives CASSPQLGSEQFF.

CDR3 DNA: TGTGCCAGCAGTGTTCCAGCGGGAGGGTTGAACACCGGGGAGCTGTTTTTT. Its protein product is CASSVPAGGLNTGELFF. This sequence joins TRBV2 and TRBJ2-2; the match to TRBD2 covers 10 bases. Germline V gives CDR1 SNHLY, CDR2 FYNNEI. This CDR3 spans 17 amino acids. V lost 4 bases, J lost 1 base, and 6 bases stayed unmatched.

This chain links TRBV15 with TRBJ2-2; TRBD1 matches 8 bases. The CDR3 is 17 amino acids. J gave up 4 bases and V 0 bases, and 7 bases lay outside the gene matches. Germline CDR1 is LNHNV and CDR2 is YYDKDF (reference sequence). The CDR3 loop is CATSRDGQGAGTGELFF. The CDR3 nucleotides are TGTGCCACCAGCAGAGATGGCCAGGGGGCGGGCACCGGGGAGCTGTTTTTT. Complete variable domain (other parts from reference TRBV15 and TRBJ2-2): DAMVIQNPRYQVTQFGKPVTLSCSQTLNHNVMYWYQQKSSQAPKLLFHYYDKDFNNEADTPDNFQSRRPNTSFCFLDIRSPGLGDTAMYLCATSRDGQGAGTGELFFGEGSRLTVL.

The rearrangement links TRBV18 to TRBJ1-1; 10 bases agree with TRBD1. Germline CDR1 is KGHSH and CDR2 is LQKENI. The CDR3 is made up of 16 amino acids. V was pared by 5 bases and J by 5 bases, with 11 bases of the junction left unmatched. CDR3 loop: CASSASLTGGSTEAFF. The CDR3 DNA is TGTGCCAGCTCAGCCTCCTTGACAGGGGGCAGTACTGAAGCTTTCTTT.

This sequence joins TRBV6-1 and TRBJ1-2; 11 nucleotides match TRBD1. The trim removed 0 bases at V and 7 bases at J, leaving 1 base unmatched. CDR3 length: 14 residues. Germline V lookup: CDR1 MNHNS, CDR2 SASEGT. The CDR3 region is CASSEADRGLGYTF. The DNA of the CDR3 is TGTGCCAGCAGTGAAGCGGACAGGGGGCTTGGCTACACCTTC.

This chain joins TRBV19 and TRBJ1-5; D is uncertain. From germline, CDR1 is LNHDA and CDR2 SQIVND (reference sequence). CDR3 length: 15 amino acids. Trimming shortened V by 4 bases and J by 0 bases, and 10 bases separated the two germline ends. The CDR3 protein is CASSTSVYSNQPQHF. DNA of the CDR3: TGTGCCAGTAGTACTTCAGTTTATAGCAATCAGCCCCAGCATTTT.

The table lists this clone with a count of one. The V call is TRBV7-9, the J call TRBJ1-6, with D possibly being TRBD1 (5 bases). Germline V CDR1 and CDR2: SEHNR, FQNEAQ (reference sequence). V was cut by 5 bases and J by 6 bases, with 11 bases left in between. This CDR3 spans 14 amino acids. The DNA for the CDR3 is TGTGCCAGCAGCCCCACTCAGGGTAATTCACCCCTCCACTTT. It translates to CASSPTQGNSPLHF.

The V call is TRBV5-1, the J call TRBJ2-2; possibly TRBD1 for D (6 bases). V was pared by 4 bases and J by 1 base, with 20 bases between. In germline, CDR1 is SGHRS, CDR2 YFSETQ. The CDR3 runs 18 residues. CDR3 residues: CASSNGTPLFLNTGELFF. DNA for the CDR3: TGCGCCAGCAGCAACGGGACACCCCTCTTTCTGAACACCGGGGAGCTGTTTTTT.

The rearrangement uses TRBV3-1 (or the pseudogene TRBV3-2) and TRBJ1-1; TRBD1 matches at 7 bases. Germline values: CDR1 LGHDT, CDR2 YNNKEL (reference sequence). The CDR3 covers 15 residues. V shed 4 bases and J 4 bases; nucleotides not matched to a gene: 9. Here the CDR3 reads CASSPSTGSVTEAFF. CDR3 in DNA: TGTGCCAGCAGCCCATCGACAGGGTCAGTCACTGAAGCTTTCTTT.

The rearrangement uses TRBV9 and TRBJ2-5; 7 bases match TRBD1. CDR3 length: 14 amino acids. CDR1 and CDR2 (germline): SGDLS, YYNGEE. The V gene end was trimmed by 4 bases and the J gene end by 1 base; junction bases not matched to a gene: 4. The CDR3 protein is CASSLGQIQETQYF. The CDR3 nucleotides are TGTGCCAGCAGCTTGGGACAGATCCAAGAGACCCAGTACTTC. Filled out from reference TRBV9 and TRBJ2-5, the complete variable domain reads DSGVTQTPKHLITATGQRVTLRCSPRSGDLSVYWYQQSLDQGLQFLIQYYNGEERAKGNILERFSAQQFPDLHSELNLSSLELGDSALYFCASSLGQIQETQYFGPGTRLLVL.

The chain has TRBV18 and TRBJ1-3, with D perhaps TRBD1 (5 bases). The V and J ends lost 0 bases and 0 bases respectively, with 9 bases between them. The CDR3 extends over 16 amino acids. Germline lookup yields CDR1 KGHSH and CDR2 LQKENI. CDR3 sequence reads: CASSPPEGASGNTIYF. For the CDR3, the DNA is TGTGCCAGCTCACCACCGGAAGGGGCCTCTGGAAACACCATATATTTT.

This chain's CDR3 is CASSEAPDSWTKNIQYF. The DNA of the CDR3 is TGTGCCAGCAGTGAAGCTCCGGACAGCTGGACCAAAAACATTCAGTACTTC. The rearrangement joins TRBV6-1 to TRBJ2-4, with TRBD1 as a possible D gene (6 bases). V lost 0 bases and J lost 2, with 14 bases in between. This CDR3 region has 17 residues. Looked up from germline, CDR1 is MNHNS and CDR2 is SASEGT.

The CDR3 reads CASSDSGTGAYGYTF. As DNA, the CDR3 is TGTGCCAGCAGTGATTCAGGGACAGGGGCCTATGGCTACACCTTC. The rearrangement uses TRBV2 and TRBJ1-2; 10 bases map to TRBD1. The CDR3 sequence is 15 residues long. The trim removed 3 bases at V and 4 bases at J, leaving 5 bases unmatched. Germline CDR1 SNHLY, CDR2 FYNNEI. The complete variable domain, with remaining parts taken from reference TRBV2 and TRBJ1-2, reads EPEVTQTPSHQVTQMGQEVILRCVPISNHLYFYWYRQILGQKVEFLVSFYNNEISEKSEIFDDQFSVERPDGSNFTLKIRSTKLEDSAMYFCASSDSGTGAYGYTFGSGTRLTVV.

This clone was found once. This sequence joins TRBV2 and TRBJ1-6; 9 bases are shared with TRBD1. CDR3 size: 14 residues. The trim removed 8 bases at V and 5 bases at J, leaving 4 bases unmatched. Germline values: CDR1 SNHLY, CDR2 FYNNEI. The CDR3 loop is CASRWDRDNSPLHF. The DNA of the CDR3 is TGTGCCAGCCGATGGGACAGGGATAATTCACCCCTCCACTTT.

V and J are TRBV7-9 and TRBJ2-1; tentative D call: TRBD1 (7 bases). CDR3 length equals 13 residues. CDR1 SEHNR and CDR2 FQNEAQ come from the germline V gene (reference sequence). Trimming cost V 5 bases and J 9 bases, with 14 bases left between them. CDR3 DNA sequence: TGTGCCAGCAGCGAATTGCAGGGGGGTGAGCAGTTCTTC. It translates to CASSELQGGEQFF.

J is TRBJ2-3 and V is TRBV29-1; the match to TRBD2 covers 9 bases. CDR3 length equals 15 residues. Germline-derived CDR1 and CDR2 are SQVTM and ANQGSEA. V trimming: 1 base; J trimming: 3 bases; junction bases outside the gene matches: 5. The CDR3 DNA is TGCAGCGTTGAAGGAGGCAGCGGGGGGACAGATACGCAGTATTTT. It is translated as CSVEGGSGGTDTQYF.

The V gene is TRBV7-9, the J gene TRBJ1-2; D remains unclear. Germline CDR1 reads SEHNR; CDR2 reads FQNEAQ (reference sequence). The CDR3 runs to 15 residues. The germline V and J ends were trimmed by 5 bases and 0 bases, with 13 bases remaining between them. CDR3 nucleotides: TGTGCCAGCAGCCCACTTAGTCTCCCTAACTATGGCTACACCTTC. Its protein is CASSPLSLPNYGYTF.

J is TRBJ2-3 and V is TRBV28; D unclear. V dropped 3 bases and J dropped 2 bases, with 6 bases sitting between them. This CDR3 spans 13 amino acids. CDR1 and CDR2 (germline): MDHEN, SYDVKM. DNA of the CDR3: TGTGCCAGCAGTTTCTCCCTCACAGATACGCAGTATTTT. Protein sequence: CASSFSLTDTQYF.

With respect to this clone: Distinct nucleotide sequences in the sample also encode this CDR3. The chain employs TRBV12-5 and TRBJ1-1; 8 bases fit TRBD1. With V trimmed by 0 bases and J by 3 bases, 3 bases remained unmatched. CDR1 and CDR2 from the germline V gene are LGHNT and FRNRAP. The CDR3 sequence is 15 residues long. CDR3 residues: CASGLVTGGDTEAFF. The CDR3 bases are TGTGCTAGTGGTTTGGTAACAGGGGGAGACACTGAAGCTTTCTTT.

CDR3 loop: CASSYRTVYTKSYGYTF. The CDR3 DNA is TGTGCCAGTAGTTACCGGACAGTCTACACCAAATCCTATGGCTACACCTTC. The V call is TRBV19, the J call TRBJ1-2; D perhaps matches TRBD1 (6 bases). The CDR3 covers 17 residues. Germline V gene data show CDR1 as LNHDA and CDR2 as SQIVND (reference sequence). Trimming stripped 5 bases from V and 4 bases from J, with 23 bases between. The variable domain in full, completed from reference TRBV19 and TRBJ1-2, reads DGGITQSPKYLFRKEGQNVTLSCEQNLNHDAMYWYRQDPGQGLRLIYYSQIVNDFQKGDIAEGYSVSREKKESFPLTVTSAQKNPTAFYLCASSYRTVYTKSYGYTFGSGTRLTVV.

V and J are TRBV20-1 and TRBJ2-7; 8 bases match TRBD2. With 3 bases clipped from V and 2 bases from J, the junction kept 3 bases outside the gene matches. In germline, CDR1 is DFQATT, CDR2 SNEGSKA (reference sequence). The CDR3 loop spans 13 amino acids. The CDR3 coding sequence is TGCAGTGCTAGTAACGGGAGGGCCTACGAGCAGTACTTC. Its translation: CSASNGRAYEQYF.

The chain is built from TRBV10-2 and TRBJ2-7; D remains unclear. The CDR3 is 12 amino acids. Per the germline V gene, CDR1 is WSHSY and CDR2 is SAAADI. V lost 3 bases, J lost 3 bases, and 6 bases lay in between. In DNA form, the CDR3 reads TGCGCCAGCAGTGACTGGAGCTACGAGCAGTACTTC. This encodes CASSDWSYEQYF.

CDR3 region: CAWSPGTAYNEKLFF. The CDR3 region has the DNA TGTGCCTGGAGTCCGGGGACAGCTTATAATGAAAAACTGTTTTTT. The rearrangement joins TRBV30 to TRBJ1-4, with 7 bases fitting TRBD1. Looked up from germline, CDR1 is GTSNPN and CDR2 is SVGIG (reference sequence). After removal of 2 bases from V and 4 bases from J, the junction contained 7 bases not matched to a gene. CDR3 length: 15 residues.

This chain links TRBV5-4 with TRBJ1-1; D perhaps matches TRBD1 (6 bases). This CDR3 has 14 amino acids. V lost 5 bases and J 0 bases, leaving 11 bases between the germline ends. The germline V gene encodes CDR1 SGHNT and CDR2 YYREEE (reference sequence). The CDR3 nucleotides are TGTGCCAGCAGGCCAGGGGTTATGAACACTGAAGCTTTCTTT. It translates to CASRPGVMNTEAFF. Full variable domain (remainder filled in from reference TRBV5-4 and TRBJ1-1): ETGVTQSPTHLIKTRGQQVTLRCSSQSGHNTVSWYQQALGQGPQFIFQYYREEENGRGNFPPRFSGLQFPNYSSELNVNALELDDSALYLCASRPGVMNTEAFFGQGTRLTVV.

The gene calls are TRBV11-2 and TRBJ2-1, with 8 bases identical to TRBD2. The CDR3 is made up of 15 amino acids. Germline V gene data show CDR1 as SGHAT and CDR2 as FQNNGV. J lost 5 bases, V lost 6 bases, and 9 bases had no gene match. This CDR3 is CASRTQRERNNEQFF. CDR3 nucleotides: TGTGCCAGCAGGACACAGCGGGAGAGAAACAATGAGCAGTTCTTC.

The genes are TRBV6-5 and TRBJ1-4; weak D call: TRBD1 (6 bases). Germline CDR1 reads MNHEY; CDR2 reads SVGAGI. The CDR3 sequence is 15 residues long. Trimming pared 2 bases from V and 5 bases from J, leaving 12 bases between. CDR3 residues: CASSYVTGRNEKLFF. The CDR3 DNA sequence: TGTGCCAGCAGTTACGTGACAGGTCGGAATGAAAAACTGTTTTTT.

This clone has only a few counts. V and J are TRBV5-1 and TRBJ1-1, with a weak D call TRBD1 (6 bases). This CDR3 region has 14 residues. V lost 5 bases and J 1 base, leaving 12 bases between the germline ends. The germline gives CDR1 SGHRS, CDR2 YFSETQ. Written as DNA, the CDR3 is TGCGCCAGCAGAGTGTCGACAGGGAACACTGAAGCTTTCTTT. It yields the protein CASRVSTGNTEAFF.

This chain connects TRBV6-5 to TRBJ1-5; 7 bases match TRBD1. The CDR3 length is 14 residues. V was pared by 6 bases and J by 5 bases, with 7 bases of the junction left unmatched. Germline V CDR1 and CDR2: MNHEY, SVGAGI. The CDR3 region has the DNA TGTGCCAGCAGGGCGACAGGGATTGATCAGCCCCAGCATTTT. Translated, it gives CASRATGIDQPQHF.

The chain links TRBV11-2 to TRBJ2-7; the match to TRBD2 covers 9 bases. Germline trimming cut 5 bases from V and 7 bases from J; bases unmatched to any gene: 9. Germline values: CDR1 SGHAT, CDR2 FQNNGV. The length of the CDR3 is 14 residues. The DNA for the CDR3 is TGTGCCAGCAGCCGAAGGACTAGCGCAGGGGAGCAGTACTTC. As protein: CASSRRTSAGEQYF. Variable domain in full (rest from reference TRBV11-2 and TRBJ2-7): EAGVAQSPRYKIIEKRQSVAFWCNPISGHATLYWYQQILGQGPKLLIQFQNNGVVDDSQLPKDRFSAERLKGVDSTLKIQPAKLEDSAVYLCASSRRTSAGEQYFGPGTRLTVT.

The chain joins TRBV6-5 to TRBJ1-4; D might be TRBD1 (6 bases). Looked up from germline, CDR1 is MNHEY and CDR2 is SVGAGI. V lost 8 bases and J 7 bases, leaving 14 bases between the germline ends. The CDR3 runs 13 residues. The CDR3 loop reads CASAAGETEKLFF. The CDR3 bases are TGTGCCAGCGCGGCAGGGGAAACTGAAAAACTGTTTTTT.

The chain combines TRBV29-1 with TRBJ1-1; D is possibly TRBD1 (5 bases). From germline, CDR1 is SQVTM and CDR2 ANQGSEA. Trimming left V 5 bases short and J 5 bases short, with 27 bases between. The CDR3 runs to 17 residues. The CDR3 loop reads CSVTDSFGEARTTEAFF. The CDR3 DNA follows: TGCAGCGTTACCGACAGTTTTGGAGAGGCGCGAACAACTGAAGCTTTCTTT.

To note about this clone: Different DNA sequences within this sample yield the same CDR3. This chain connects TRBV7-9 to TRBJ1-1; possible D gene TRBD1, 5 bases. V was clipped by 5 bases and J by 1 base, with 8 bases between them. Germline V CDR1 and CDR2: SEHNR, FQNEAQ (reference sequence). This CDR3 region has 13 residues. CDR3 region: CASSLGQNTEAFF. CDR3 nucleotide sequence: TGTGCCAGCAGCCTAGGACAGAACACTGAAGCTTTCTTT.